The present TCR beta chain was sequenced within a study of shared clonotypes between healthy human individuals. Study conclusions and caveats: Clonotype sharing levels among donors were expected to vary with sequencing depth.

Remarks on this clone: The target antigen is unknown.

Clones were sequenced by immunoSEQ multiplex PCR, and TCRdb holds only the in-frame ones, with some missing. The repertoire holds some 490,000 clones, with over 70% as singletons. V was cut by 4 bases and J by 2 bases, with 14 bases left in between. This CDR3 contains 15 residues. The germline gives CDR1 KGHSH, CDR2 LQKENI. The receptor comes from a woman in her forties in good health. Some clones in this sample may be carry-over from other donors' samples. The sample was PBMCs. This chain uses TRBV18 with TRBJ1-2; D unclear. The CDR3 nucleotides read TGTGCCAGCTCACTTCGTGGGCTGTTCAACTATGGCTACACCTTC. Residues: CASSLRGLFNYGYTF.